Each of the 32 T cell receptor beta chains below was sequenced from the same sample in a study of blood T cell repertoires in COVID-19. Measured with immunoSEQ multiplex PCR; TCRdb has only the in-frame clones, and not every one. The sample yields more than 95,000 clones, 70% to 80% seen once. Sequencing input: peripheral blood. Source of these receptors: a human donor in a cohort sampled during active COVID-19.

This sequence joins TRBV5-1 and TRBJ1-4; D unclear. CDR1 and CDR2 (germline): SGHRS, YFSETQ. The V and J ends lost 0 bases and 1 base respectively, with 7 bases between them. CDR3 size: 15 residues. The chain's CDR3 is CASSLDARTNEKLFF. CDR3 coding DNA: TGCGCCAGCAGCTTGGATGCGAGAACTAATGAAAAACTGTTTTTT.

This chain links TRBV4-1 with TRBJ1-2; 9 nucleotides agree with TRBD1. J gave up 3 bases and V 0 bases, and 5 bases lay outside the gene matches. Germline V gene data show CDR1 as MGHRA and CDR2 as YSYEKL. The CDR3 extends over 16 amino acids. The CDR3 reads CASSQDIRTGDYGYTF. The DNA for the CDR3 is TGCGCCAGCAGCCAAGATATCCGGACAGGGGACTATGGCTACACCTTC.

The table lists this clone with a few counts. The CDR3 bases are TGTGCCAGCAGCGGTGGGACTTTATCCTACAATGAGCAGTTCTTC. Amino acid sequence: CASSGGTLSYNEQFF. This chain connects TRBV9 to TRBJ2-1; possibly TRBD2 for D (6 bases). This CDR3 comprises 15 residues. The germline V and J ends were trimmed by 3 bases and 1 base, with 11 bases remaining between them. Germline CDR1 SGDLS, CDR2 YYNGEE.

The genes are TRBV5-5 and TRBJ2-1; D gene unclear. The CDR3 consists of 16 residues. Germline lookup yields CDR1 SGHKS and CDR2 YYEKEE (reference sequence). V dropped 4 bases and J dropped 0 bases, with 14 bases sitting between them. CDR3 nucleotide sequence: TGTGCCAGCAGCGCCCGTAGACCTAGCTCCTACAATGAGCAGTTCTTC. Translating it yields CASSARRPSSYNEQFF.

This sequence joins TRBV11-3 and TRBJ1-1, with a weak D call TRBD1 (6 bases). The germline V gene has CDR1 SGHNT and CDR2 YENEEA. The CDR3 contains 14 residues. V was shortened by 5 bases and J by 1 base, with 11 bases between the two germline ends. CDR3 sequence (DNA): TGTGCCAGCAGCCACCCGGGACAGAACACTGAAGCTTTCTTT. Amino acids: CASSHPGQNTEAFF.

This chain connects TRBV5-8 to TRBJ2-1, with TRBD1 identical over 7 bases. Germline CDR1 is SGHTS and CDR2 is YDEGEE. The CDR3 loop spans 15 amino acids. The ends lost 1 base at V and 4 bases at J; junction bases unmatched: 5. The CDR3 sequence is CASSLWGTVYNEQFF. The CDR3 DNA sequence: TGTGCCAGCAGCTTGTGGGGGACAGTTTACAATGAGCAGTTCTTC.

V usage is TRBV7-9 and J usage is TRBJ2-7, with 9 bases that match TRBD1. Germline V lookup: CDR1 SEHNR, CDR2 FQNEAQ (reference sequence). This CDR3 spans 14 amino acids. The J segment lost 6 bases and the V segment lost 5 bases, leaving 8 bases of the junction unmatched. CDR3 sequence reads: CASSPTRTGVEQYF. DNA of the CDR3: TGTGCCAGCAGCCCCACCCGGACAGGGGTCGAGCAGTACTTC.

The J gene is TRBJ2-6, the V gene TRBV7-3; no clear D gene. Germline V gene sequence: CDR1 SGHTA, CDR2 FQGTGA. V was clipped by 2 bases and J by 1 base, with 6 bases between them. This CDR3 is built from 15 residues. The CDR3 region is CASSLFKSGANVLTF. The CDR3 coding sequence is TGTGCCAGCAGCTTATTCAAATCTGGGGCCAACGTCCTGACTTTC.

The CDR3 DNA follows: TGTGCCAGCAGCTTAAGGGACAGGGTTCGGGATTACGAGCAGTACTTC. Amino acid sequence: CASSLRDRVRDYEQYF. The V gene is TRBV7-8, the J gene TRBJ2-7; 9 bases match TRBD1. With V trimmed by 2 bases and J by 4 bases, 9 bases remained unmatched. Germline V gene data show CDR1 as SGHVS and CDR2 as FQNEAQ. The CDR3 totals 16 residues.

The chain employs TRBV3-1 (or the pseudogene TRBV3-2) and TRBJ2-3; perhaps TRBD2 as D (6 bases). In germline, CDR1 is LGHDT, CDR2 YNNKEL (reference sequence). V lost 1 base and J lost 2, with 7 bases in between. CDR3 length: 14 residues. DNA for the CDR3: TGTGCCAGCAGCCAAGGGACTACCACAGATACGCAGTATTTT. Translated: CASSQGTTTDTQYF.

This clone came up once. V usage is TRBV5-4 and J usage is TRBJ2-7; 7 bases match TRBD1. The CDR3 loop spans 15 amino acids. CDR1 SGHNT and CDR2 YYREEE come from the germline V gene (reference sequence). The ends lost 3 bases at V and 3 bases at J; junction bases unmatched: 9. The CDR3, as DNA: TGTGCCAGCAGCTCCTACCCTAGGGACAGCTACGAGCAGTACTTC. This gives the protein CASSSYPRDSYEQYF. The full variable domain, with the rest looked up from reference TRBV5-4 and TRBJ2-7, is ETGVTQSPTHLIKTRGQQVTLRCSSQSGHNTVSWYQQALGQGPQFIFQYYREEENGRGNFPPRFSGLQFPNYSSELNVNALELDDSALYLCASSSYPRDSYEQYFGPGTRLTVT.

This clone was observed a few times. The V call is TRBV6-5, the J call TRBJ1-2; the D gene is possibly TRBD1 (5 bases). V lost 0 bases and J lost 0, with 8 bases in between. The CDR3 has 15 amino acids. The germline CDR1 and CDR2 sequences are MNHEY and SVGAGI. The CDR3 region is CASSYSAGSNYGYTF. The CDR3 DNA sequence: TGTGCCAGCAGTTACTCTGCAGGGTCTAACTATGGCTACACCTTC.

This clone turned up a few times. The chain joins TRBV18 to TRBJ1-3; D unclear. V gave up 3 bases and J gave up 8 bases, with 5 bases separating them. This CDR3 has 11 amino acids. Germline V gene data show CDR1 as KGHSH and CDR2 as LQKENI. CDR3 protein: CASSPRDTIYF. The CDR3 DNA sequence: TGTGCCAGCTCACCCCGTGACACCATATATTTT.

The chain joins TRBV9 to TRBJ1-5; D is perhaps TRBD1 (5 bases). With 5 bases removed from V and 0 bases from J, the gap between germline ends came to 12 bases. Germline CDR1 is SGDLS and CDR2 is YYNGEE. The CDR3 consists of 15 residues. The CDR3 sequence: CASSVDSDSNQPQHF. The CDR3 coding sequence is TGTGCCAGCAGTGTTGACAGCGATAGCAATCAGCCCCAGCATTTT.

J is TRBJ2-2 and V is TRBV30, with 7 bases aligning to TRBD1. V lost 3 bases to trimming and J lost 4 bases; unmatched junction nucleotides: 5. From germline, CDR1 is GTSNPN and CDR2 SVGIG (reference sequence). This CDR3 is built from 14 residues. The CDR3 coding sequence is TGTGCCTGGAGCCTAGGGGGCTCCACCGGGGAGCTGTTTTTT. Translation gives CAWSLGGSTGELFF.

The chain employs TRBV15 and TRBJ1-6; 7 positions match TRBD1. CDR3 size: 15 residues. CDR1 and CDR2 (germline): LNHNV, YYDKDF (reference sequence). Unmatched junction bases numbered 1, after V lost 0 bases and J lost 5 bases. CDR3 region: CATSRDRGNNSPLHF. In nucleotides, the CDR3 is TGTGCCACCAGCAGAGACAGGGGGAATAATTCACCCCTCCACTTT. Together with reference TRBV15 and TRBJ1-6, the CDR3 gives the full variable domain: DAMVIQNPRYQVTQFGKPVTLSCSQTLNHNVMYWYQQKSSQAPKLLFHYYDKDFNNEADTPDNFQSRRPNTSFCFLDIRSPGLGDTAMYLCATSRDRGNNSPLHFGNGTRLTVT.

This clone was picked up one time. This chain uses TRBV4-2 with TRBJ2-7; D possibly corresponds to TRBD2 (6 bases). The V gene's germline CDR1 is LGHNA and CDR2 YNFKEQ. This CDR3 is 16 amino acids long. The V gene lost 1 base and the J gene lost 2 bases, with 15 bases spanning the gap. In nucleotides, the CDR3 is TGTGCCAGCAGCCAAGCCACCGGGACTGGTACCTACGAGCAGTACTTC. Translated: CASSQATGTGTYEQYF.

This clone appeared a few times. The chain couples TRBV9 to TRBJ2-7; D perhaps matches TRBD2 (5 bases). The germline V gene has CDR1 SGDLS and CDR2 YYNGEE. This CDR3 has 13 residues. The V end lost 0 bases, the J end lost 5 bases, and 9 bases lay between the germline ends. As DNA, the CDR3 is TGTGCCAGCAGCGTAGGGACTTCCCACGAGCAGTACTTC. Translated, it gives CASSVGTSHEQYF.

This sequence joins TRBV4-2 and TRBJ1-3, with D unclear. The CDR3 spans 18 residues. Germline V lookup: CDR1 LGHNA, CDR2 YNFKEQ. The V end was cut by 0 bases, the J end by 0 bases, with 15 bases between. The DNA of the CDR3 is TGTGCCAGCAGCCAAGATATGTCCCAGGCCGTCTCTGGAAACACCATATATTTT. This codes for CASSQDMSQAVSGNTIYF.

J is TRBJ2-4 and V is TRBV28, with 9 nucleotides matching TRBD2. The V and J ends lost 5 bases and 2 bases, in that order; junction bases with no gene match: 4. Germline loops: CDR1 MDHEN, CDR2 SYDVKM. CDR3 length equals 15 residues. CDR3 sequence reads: CASSAGGLTKNIQYF. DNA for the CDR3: TGTGCCAGCAGTGCGGGAGGGTTGACCAAAAACATTCAGTACTTC.

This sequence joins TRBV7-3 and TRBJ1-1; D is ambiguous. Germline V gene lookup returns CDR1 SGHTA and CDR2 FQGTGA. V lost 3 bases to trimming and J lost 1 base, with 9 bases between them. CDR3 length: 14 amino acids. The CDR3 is CASSFAHPNTEAFF. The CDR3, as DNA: TGTGCCAGCAGCTTCGCACACCCGAACACTGAAGCTTTCTTT.

CDR3 protein: CASRAGPDQPQHF. The CDR3 DNA follows: TGTGCCAGCAGGGCAGGGCCCGATCAGCCCCAGCATTTT. This chain connects TRBV28 to TRBJ1-5; TRBD1 is a possible D gene (5 bases). The germline gives CDR1 MDHEN, CDR2 SYDVKM. The CDR3 spans 13 residues. V lost 6 bases and J 5 bases, leaving 11 bases between the germline ends.

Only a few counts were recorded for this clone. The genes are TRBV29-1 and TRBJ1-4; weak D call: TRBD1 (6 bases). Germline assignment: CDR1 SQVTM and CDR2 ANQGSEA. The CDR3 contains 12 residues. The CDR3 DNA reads TGCAACCGACAGGTTGGGAATGAAAAACTGTTTTTT. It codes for CNRQVGNEKLFF.

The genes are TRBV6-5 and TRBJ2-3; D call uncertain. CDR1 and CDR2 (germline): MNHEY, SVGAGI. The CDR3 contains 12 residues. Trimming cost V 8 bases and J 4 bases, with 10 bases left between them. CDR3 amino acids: CASLSQADTQYF. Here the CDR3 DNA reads TGTGCCAGCTTATCTCAGGCAGATACGCAGTATTTT.

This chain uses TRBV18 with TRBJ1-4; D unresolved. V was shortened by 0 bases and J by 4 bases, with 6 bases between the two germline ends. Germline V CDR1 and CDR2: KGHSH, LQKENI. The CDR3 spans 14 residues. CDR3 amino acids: CASSPPGSNEKLFF. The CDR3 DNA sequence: TGTGCCAGCTCACCACCCGGGAGTAATGAAAAACTGTTTTTT.

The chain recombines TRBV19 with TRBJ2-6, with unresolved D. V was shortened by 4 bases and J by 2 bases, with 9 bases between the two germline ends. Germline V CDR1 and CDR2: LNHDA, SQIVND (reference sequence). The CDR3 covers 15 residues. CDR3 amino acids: CASSRHKAGANVLTF. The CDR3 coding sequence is TGTGCCAGTAGTAGACACAAGGCTGGGGCCAACGTCCTGACTTTC.

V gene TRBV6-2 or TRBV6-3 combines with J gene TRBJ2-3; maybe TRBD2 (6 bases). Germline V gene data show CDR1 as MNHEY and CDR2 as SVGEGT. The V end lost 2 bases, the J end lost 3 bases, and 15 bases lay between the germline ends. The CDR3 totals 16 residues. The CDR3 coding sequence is TGTGCCAGCAGTTACGCGTGGGAGGCCTCGACAGATACGCAGTATTTT. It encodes CASSYAWEASTDTQYF.

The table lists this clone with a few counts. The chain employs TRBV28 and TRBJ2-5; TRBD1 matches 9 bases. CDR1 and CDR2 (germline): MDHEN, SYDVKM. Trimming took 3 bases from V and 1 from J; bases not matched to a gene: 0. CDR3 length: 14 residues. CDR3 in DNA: TGTGCCAGCAGTTTGACAGGGGGCCAAGAGACCCAGTACTTC. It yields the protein CASSLTGGQETQYF.

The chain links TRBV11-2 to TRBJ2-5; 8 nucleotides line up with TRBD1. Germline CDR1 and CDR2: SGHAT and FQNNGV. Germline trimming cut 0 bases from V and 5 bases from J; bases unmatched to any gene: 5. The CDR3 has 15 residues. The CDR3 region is CASSLDRGLGETQYF. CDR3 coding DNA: TGTGCCAGCAGCTTAGACAGGGGGCTCGGGGAGACCCAGTACTTC.

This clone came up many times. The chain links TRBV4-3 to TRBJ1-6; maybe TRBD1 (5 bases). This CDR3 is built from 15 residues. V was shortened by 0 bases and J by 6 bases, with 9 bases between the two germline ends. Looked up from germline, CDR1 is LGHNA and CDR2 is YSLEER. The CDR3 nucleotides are TGCGCCAGCAGCCAAGAGACCAGGGCTAATTCACCCCTCCACTTT. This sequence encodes CASSQETRANSPLHF.

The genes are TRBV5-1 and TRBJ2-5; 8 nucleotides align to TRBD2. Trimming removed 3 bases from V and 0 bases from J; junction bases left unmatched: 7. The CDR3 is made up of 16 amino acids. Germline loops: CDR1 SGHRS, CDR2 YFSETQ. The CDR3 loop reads CASSSRASGYQETQYF. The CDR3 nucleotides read TGCGCCAGCAGCTCACGCGCTAGCGGGTACCAAGAGACCCAGTACTTC.

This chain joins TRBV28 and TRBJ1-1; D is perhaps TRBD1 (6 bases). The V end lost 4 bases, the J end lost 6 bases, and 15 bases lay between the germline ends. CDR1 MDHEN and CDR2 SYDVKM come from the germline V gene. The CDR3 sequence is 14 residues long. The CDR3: CASSYQDRRAEAFF. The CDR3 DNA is TGTGCCAGCAGTTACCAGGACAGAAGAGCTGAAGCTTTCTTT.